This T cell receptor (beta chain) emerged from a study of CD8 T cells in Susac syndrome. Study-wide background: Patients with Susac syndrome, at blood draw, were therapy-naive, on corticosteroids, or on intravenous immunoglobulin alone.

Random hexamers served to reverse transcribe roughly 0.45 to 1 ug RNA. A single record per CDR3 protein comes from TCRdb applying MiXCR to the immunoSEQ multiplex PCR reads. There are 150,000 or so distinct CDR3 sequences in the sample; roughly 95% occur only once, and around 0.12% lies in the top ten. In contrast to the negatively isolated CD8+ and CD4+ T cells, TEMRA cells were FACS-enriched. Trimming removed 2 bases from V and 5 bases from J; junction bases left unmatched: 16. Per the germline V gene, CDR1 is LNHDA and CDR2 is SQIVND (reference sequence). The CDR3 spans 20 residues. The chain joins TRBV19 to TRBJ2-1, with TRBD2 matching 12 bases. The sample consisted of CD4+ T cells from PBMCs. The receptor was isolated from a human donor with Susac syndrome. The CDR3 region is CASSIRGLWRTSGNHNEQFF. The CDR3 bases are TGTGCCAGTAGTATAAGGGGGCTTTGGAGGACTAGCGGGAATCACAATGAGCAGTTCTTC.